These 8 T cell receptor beta chains were sequenced from one sample in a study of blood T cell repertoires in COVID-19. TCRdb's copy holds only in-frame clones and misses some; the assay was immunoSEQ multiplex PCR. The sample holds about 170,000 clones, roughly 85% seen once. Specimen: PBMCs or T cells enriched from blood (not recorded which). Receptor source: a woman in her sixties or seventies in a cohort exposed to, infected with or recovered from COVID-19 (not recorded which).

The rearrangement links TRBV27 to TRBJ2-5; tentatively, D is TRBD2 (5 bases). The CDR3 covers 15 residues. Trimming took 6 bases from V and 5 from J, leaving 19 bases between them. Per the germline V gene, CDR1 is MNHEY and CDR2 is SMNVEV (reference sequence). CDR3 bases: TGTGCCAGCAGCTGGGCGGGCCTTTCGAGGGAGACCCAGTACTTC. It codes for CASSWAGLSRETQYF.

A word on this clone: This sample includes further DNA sequences coding for the same CDR3. The chain recombines TRBV6-5 with TRBJ1-2; 8 nucleotides align to TRBD1. Germline assignment: CDR1 MNHEY and CDR2 SVGAGI. This CDR3 has 14 residues. The junction had 6 bases not matched to a gene; V was cut back by 5 bases and J by 4 bases. The CDR3 protein is CASSRDRGGYGYTF. CDR3 nucleotides: TGTGCCAGCAGTCGAGACAGGGGCGGCTATGGCTACACCTTC.

The CDR3 protein is CASSQVAVRGTGELFF. The CDR3 DNA sequence: TGCGCCAGCAGCCAAGTTGCAGTCCGAGGCACCGGGGAGCTGTTTTTT. V usage is TRBV4-1 and J usage is TRBJ2-2; D gene ambiguous. This CDR3 contains 16 residues. CDR1 MGHRA and CDR2 YSYEKL come from the germline V gene. V lost 1 base, J lost 4 bases, and 13 bases lay in between.

In this sample, this clone turned up a few times. The chain joins TRBV5-4 to TRBJ2-7; possibly TRBD2 for D (6 bases). CDR3 size: 15 residues. Trimming removed 4 bases from V and 2 bases from J, with 16 bases in between. Per germline, CDR1 SGHNT and CDR2 YYREEE (reference sequence). CDR3 coding DNA: TGTGCCAGCAGCCCCGCCGAGGAGGGCCCCTACGAGCAGTACTTC. This encodes CASSPAEEGPYEQYF.

The chain carries TRBV7-3 and TRBJ2-7, with TRBD2 matching 7 bases. The CDR3 runs to 15 residues. The V segment lost 5 bases and the J segment 5 bases; nucleotides outside the gene matches: 12. Germline assignment: CDR1 SGHTA and CDR2 FQGTGA. CDR3 nucleotides: TGTGCCAGCAGCCAGCGCGGGGGAGGGTCCGACGAGCAGTACTTC. The encoded protein is CASSQRGGGSDEQYF.

V usage is TRBV11-3 and J usage is TRBJ2-2; TRBD2 might be the D (6 bases). CDR1 and CDR2 (germline): SGHNT, YENEEA. This CDR3 has 16 residues. V was trimmed by 4 bases and J by 2 bases, leaving 14 bases between them. The CDR3 bases are TGTGCCAGCAGCTCCGGGACTTTTACTAACACCGGGGAGCTGTTTTTT. It translates to CASSSGTFTNTGELFF.

This clone has just a few counts. V is TRBV4-2 and J is TRBJ1-6; tentatively, D is TRBD1 (5 bases). This CDR3 has 15 residues. V shed 0 bases and J shed 7 bases, with 10 bases lying between them. Germline V gene lookup returns CDR1 LGHNA and CDR2 YNFKEQ. Written as DNA, the CDR3 is TGTGCCAGCAGCCAAGAGAACAGGATAAATTCACCCCTCCACTTT. Translation gives CASSQENRINSPLHF.

The chain couples TRBV28 to TRBJ2-7; 13 positions agree with TRBD2. After removal of 7 bases from V and 7 bases from J, the junction contained 10 bases not matched to a gene. The germline gives CDR1 MDHEN, CDR2 SYDVKM. There are 15 residues in the CDR3. This CDR3 reads CASTWGLAGTREQYF. CDR3 bases: TGTGCCAGCACGTGGGGACTAGCGGGGACTCGTGAGCAGTACTTC.